A selection of T cell receptor beta chains follows, all from one sample in a study of metastatic and nonmetastatic thyroid tumors. With MiXCR, TCRdb called clones anew from the PCR reads. Counted here are tens of thousands of clones, about 13% occurring once; the ten biggest clones make up around 11%. The sequenced sample consisted of blood. The receptors derive from a female donor with papillary thyroid cancer or a benign thyroid nodule (not recorded which). Some clones in this sample may be carry-over from other donors' samples. Each CDR3 is given with its conserved first and last residue. A D gene is named only where the DNA matches it firmly. Clone size is given for some rows only: seen once, a few or many times, or a class if the clone is expanded.

clone size: many; J gene: TRBJ1-3; V gene: TRBV7-3; D gene: -; CDR3 DNA: TGTGCCAGCAGCTTAAGAGCAGGAAACACCATATATTTT; CDR3 protein: CASSLRAGNTIYF
clone size: few; J gene: TRBJ2-3; V gene: TRBV5-4; D gene: -; CDR3 DNA: TGTGCCAGCAGCTTGAGTCGCTTTCAAGATACGCAGTATTTT; CDR3 protein: CASSLSRFQDTQYF
clone size: many; J gene: TRBJ2-7; V gene: TRBV11-1; D gene: -; CDR3 DNA: TGTGCCAGCAGCTCCCTCAAAACAGGGCGCCCGAGTAGCGAGCAGTACTTC; CDR3 protein: CASSSLKTGRPSSEQYF
clone size: few; J gene: TRBJ2-1; V gene: TRBV24-1; D gene: -; CDR3 DNA: TGTGCCACCAGTGGGGTTAGCCGCAATGAGCAGTTCTTC; CDR3 protein: CATSGVSRNEQFF
clone size: many; J gene: TRBJ1-3; V gene: TRBV20-1; D gene: -; CDR3 DNA: TGCAGTGCTCTGGGGGCGGGGGGAAACACCATATATTTT; CDR3 protein: CSALGAGGNTIYF
clone size: many; J gene: TRBJ2-3; V gene: TRBV28; D gene: -; CDR3 DNA: TGTGCCAGCAGTTCGGGACCCGGGACCAGTTTTGTGATTGATACGCAGTATTTT; CDR3 protein: CASSSGPGTSFVIDTQYF
clone size: many; J gene: TRBJ1-2; V gene: TRBV6-1; D gene: -; CDR3 DNA: TGTGCCAGCGGTCTGATCTATGGCTACACCTTC; CDR3 protein: CASGLIYGYTF
clone size: few; J gene: TRBJ1-5; V gene: TRBV27; D gene: TRBD1; CDR3 DNA: TGTGCCAGCATGGGACAGGGGAAAGGCGGACAGCCCCAGCATTTT; CDR3 protein: CASMGQGKGGQPQHF
clone size: many; J gene: TRBJ2-2; V gene: TRBV27; D gene: -; CDR3 DNA: TGTGCCAGCAGTTTATCTCTAGGGACGCCAAACACCCGGGAGCTGTTTTTT; CDR3 protein: CASSLSLGTPNTRELFF
clone size: once; J gene: TRBJ2-7; V gene: TRBV7-8; D gene: -; CDR3 DNA: TGTGCCAGCAGCTTAGTTATAGGGGCAGGGCCGTACGAGCAGTACTTC; CDR3 protein: CASSLVIGAGPYEQYF
clone size: many; J gene: TRBJ2-2; V gene: TRBV7-3; D gene: -; CDR3 DNA: TGTGCCAGCAGCTTAACCCCAGATCCGAACACCGGGGAGCTGTTTTTT; CDR3 protein: CASSLTPDPNTGELFF
clone size: many; J gene: TRBJ2-1; V gene: TRBV12-3/TRBV12-4; D gene: TRBD2; CDR3 DNA: TGTGCCAGCAGTTTGGCGGCGGGAGGCTCCTACAATGAGCAGTTCTTC; CDR3 protein: CASSLAAGGSYNEQFF
clone size: many; J gene: TRBJ2-7; V gene: TRBV20-1; D gene: TRBD2; CDR3 DNA: TGCAGTGCTAGAGGATGGGGGAGGGCCTCCTCTGACGAGCAGTACTTC; CDR3 protein: CSARGWGRASSDEQYF
clone size: many; J gene: TRBJ2-5; V gene: TRBV19; D gene: -; CDR3 DNA: TGTGCCAGTAGTACGGGACAACGGCTCCTAGAGACCCAGTACTTC; CDR3 protein: CASSTGQRLLETQYF
clone size: many; J gene: TRBJ2-7; V gene: TRBV6-1; D gene: -; CDR3 DNA: TGTGCCAGCAGCCGTAAGGGACAAGTAACTTACGAGCAGTACTTC; CDR3 protein: CASSRKGQVTYEQYF
clone size: many; J gene: TRBJ2-7; V gene: TRBV7-9; D gene: -; CDR3 DNA: TGTGCCAGCAGCTTAGCCCTGAGCTCCTACGAGCAGTACTTC; CDR3 protein: CASSLALSSYEQYF
clone size: few; J gene: TRBJ1-3; V gene: TRBV6-1; D gene: -; CDR3 DNA: TGTGCCAGCAATGGGACGCAAGGAGGACGTGTAAACACCATATATTTT; CDR3 protein: CASNGTQGGRVNTIYF
clone size: many; J gene: TRBJ1-5; V gene: TRBV30; D gene: -; CDR3 DNA: TGTGCCTTCAGGACGGCGGAGGGACCCCAGCATTTT; CDR3 protein: CAFRTAEGPQHF
clone size: many; J gene: TRBJ1-1; V gene: TRBV29-1; D gene: TRBD1; CDR3 DNA: TGCAGCGTTGAGGTTGCCAGGGGGCGATCTGAAGCTTTCTTT; CDR3 protein: CSVEVARGRSEAFF
clone size: many; J gene: TRBJ2-2; V gene: TRBV7-9; D gene: -; CDR3 DNA: TGTGCCAGCAGCTCCTCTCGACACCACACCGGGGAGCTGTTTTTT; CDR3 protein: CASSSSRHHTGELFF
clone size: -; J gene: TRBJ2-5; V gene: TRBV5-1; D gene: -; CDR3 DNA: TGCGCCAGCAGCTGGGGACTTGAGGGGGAGACCCAGTACTTC; CDR3 protein: CASSWGLEGETQYF
clone size: many; J gene: TRBJ2-1; V gene: TRBV20-1; D gene: -; CDR3 DNA: TGCAGTGCTAGTAACTCGGGGGCCTACAATGAGCAGTTCTTC; CDR3 protein: CSASNSGAYNEQFF
clone size: many; J gene: TRBJ1-4; V gene: TRBV5-6; D gene: -; CDR3 DNA: TGTGCCAGCAGCTTGAGGGGGGTTGGGGCAACTAATGAAAAACTGTTTTTT; CDR3 protein: CASSLRGVGATNEKLFF
clone size: -; J gene: TRBJ2-7; V gene: TRBV12-3/TRBV12-4; D gene: -; CDR3 DNA: TGTGCCAGCAGTTGGGAGGCGGTGGGTGAGCAGTACTTC; CDR3 protein: CASSWEAVGEQYF
clone size: few; J gene: TRBJ1-2; V gene: TRBV6-1; D gene: TRBD1; CDR3 DNA: TGTGCCAGCAGTGGGACAGGGGGCGACTATGGCTACACCTTC; CDR3 protein: CASSGTGGDYGYTF
clone size: many; J gene: TRBJ2-3; V gene: TRBV6-2/TRBV6-3; D gene: TRBD2; CDR3 DNA: TGTGCCAGCAGTTACTCTGCGCGGGAGACCTCAGATACGCAGTATTTT; CDR3 protein: CASSYSARETSDTQYF
clone size: -; J gene: TRBJ2-7; V gene: TRBV5-1; D gene: TRBD2; CDR3 DNA: TGCGCCAGCAGCTCCTGGGGACTAGACTACGAGCAGTACTTC; CDR3 protein: CASSSWGLDYEQYF
clone size: -; J gene: TRBJ2-7; V gene: TRBV20-1; D gene: -; CDR3 DNA: TGCAGTGATAGAGATCTTGTCTCATACGAGCAGTACTTC; CDR3 protein: CSDRDLVSYEQYF
clone size: -; J gene: TRBJ1-6; V gene: TRBV5-4; D gene: -; CDR3 DNA: TGTGCCAGCAGCTTAAGTCAGACCTCACCCCTTCACTTT; CDR3 protein: CASSLSQTSPLHF
clone size: many; J gene: TRBJ1-2; V gene: TRBV4-2; D gene: -; CDR3 DNA: TGTGCCAGCAGCGGGGGCGGGGCAGGGACTTTTGGGTATGGCTACACCTTC; CDR3 protein: CASSGGGAGTFGYGYTF
clone size: many; J gene: TRBJ2-5; V gene: TRBV7-2; D gene: -; CDR3 DNA: TGTGCCAGCAACCCAGCCGGTGAGACCCAGTACTTC; CDR3 protein: CASNPAGETQYF
clone size: many; J gene: TRBJ2-1; V gene: TRBV7-2; D gene: -; CDR3 DNA: TGTGCCAGCAGCTTAGGGGACGCTAATGAGCAGTTCTTC; CDR3 protein: CASSLGDANEQFF
clone size: many; J gene: TRBJ1-6; V gene: TRBV5-4; D gene: TRBD1; CDR3 DNA: TGTGCCAGCAGGCCCGGGACAGGGAATTCACCCCTCCACTTT; CDR3 protein: CASRPGTGNSPLHF
clone size: many; J gene: TRBJ1-1; V gene: TRBV20-1; D gene: -; CDR3 DNA: TGCAGTGCTAGGCCACTAACAGGTGTGGACATCGCTTTCTTT; CDR3 protein: CSARPLTGVDIAFF
clone size: many; J gene: TRBJ2-3; V gene: TRBV6-4; D gene: -; CDR3 DNA: TGTGCCAGCAGTGAAACTAGTGGCACAGATACGCAGTATTTT; CDR3 protein: CASSETSGTDTQYF
clone size: many; J gene: TRBJ2-7; V gene: TRBV28; D gene: TRBD1; CDR3 DNA: TGTGCCAGCAGTTTGAGACAGGGCTACGAGCAGTACTTC; CDR3 protein: CASSLRQGYEQYF
clone size: -; J gene: TRBJ2-3; V gene: TRBV11-1; D gene: -; CDR3 DNA: TGTGCCAGCAGCTTAGTCGCTAGCTGGGTACGGACGTTCACAGATACGCAGTATTTT; CDR3 protein: CASSLVASWVRTFTDTQYF
clone size: many; J gene: TRBJ2-1; V gene: TRBV24-1; D gene: TRBD1; CDR3 DNA: TGTGCCACCAGTGGCCATCGGGACAGGGGAGGAAGAGAGCAGTTCTTC; CDR3 protein: CATSGHRDRGGREQFF